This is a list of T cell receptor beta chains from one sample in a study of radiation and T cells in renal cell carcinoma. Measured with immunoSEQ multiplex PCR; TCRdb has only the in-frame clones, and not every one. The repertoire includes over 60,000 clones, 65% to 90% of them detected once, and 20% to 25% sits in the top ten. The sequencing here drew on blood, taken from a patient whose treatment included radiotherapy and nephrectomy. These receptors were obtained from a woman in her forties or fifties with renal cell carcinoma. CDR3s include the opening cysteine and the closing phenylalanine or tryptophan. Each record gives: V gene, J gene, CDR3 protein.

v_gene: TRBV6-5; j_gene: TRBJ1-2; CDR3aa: CASSYKQTGGFYGYTF
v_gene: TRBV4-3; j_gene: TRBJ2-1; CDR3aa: CASSQDDPRTSGGANEQFF
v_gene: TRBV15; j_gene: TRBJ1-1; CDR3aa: CATSRSGGMNTEAFF
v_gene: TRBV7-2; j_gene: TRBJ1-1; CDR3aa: CASSRYNTEAFF
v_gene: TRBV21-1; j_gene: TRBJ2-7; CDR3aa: CASRVAGPGNEQYF
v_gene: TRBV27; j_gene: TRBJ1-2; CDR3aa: CASSLQAVNYGYTF
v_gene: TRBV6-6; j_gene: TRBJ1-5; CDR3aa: CASSRQGAGQPQHF
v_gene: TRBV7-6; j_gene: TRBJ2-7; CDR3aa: CASSLGTGSDEQYF
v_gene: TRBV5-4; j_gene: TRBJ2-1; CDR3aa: CASSLDGNEQFF
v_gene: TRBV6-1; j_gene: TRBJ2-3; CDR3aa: CASSERAFPDTQYF
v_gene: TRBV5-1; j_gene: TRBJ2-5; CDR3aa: CASSFPGTETQYF
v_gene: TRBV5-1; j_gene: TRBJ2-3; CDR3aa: CASSSRYHGGGADTQYF
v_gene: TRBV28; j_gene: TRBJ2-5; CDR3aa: CASSLVGGAKTQYF
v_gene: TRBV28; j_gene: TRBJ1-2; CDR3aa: CASNYGTGDLNYGYTF
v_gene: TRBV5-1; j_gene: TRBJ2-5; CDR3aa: CASSLLGARETQYF
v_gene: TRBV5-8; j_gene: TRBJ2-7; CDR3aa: CASSLGHLTYEQYF
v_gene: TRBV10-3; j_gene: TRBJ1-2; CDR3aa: CAISEKDRDYGYTF
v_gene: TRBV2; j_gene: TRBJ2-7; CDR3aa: CASMPGLGYHEQYF
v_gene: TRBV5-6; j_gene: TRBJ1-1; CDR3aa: CASTQLKTATEAFF
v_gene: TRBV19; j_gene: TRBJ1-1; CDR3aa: CASRQELNTEAFF
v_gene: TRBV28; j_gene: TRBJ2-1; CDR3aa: CASITRAGNEQFF
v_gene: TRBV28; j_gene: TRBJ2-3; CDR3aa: CASSDPWTSGGAADTQYF
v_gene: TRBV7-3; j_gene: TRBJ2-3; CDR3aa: CASSRGAGTDTQYF
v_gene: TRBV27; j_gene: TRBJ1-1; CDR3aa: CASSLSSRGDYTEAFF
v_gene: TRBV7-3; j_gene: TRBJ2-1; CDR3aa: CASSPLGLAGGSSYNEQFF
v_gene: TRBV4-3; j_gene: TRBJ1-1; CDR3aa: CASSQEGYRGNTEAFF
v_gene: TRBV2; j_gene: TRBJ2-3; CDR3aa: CASREDSSTDTQYF
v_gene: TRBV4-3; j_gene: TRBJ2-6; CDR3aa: CASSQDIPSGANVLTF
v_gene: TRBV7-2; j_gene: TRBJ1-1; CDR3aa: CASSLYRQEGTEAFF
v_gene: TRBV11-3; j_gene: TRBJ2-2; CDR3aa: CASSLGAGVTGELFF
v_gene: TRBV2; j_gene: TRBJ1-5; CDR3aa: CASSPSLSNQPQHF
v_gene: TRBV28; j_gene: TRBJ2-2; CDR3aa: CASSLGQGRWNTGELFF
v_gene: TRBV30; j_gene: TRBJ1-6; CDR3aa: CAWIKTGVLSPLHF
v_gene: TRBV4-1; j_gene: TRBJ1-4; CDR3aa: CASSQDGAVDEKLFF
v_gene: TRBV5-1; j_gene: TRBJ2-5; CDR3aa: CASAAGGQETQYF